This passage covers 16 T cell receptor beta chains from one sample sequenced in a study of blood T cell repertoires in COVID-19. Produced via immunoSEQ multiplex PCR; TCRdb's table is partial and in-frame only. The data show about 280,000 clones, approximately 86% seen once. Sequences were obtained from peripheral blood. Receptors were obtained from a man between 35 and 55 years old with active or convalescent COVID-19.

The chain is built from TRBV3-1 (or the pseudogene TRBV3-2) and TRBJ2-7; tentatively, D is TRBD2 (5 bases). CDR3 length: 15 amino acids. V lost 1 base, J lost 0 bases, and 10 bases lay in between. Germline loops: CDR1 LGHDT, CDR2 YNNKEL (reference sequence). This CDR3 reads CASSQGRGSSYEQYF. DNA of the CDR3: TGTGCCAGCAGCCAAGGGAGAGGGAGCTCCTACGAGCAGTACTTC.

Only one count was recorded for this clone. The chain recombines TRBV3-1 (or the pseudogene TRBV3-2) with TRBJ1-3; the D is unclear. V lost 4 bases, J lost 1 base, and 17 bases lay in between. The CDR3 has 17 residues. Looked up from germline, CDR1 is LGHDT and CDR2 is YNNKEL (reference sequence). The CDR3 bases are TGTGCCAGCAGCCGCCCCCCGTCCGCCGGGTCTGGAAACACCATATATTTT. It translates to CASSRPPSAGSGNTIYF.

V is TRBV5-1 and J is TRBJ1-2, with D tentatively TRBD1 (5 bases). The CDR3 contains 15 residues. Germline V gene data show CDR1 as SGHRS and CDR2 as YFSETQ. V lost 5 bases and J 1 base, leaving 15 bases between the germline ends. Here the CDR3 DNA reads TGCGCCAGCAGTATGACAGCTAACCTTAACTATGGCTACACCTTC. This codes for CASSMTANLNYGYTF.

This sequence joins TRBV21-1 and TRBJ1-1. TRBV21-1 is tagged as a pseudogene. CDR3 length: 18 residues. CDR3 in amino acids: CASSKLVRGGGGHTEAFF. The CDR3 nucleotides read TGTGCCAGCAGCAAATTGGTTCGGGGGGGTGGAGGGCACACTGAAGCTTTCTTT.

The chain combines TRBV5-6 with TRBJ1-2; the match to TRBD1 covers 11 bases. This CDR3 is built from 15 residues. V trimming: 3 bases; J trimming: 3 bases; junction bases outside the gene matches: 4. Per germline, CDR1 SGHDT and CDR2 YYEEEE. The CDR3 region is CASSYWDRGYYGYTF. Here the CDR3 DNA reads TGTGCCAGCAGCTACTGGGACAGGGGGTACTATGGCTACACCTTC.

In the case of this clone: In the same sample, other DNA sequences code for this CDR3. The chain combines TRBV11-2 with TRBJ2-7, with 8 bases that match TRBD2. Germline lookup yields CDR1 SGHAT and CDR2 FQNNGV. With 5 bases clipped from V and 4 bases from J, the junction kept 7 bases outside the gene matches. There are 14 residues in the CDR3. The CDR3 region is CASSTTSGAYEQYF. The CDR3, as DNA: TGTGCCAGCAGCACCACTAGCGGCGCTTACGAGCAGTACTTC.

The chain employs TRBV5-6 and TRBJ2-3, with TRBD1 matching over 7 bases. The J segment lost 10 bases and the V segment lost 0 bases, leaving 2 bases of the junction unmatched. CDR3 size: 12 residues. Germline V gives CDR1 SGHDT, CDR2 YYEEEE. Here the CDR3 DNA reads TGTGCCAGCAGCTTGGGAGGGGGCCCGCAGTATTTT. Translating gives CASSLGGGPQYF. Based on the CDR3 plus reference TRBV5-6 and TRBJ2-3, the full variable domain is DAGVTQSPTHLIKTRGQQVTLRCSPKSGHDTVSWYQQALGQGPQFIFQYYEEEERQRGNFPDRFSGHQFPNYSSELNVNALLLGDSALYLCASSLGGGPQYFGPGTRLTVL.

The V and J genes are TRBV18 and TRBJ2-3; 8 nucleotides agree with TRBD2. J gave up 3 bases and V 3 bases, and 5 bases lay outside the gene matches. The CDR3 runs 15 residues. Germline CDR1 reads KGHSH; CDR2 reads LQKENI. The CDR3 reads CASSPKLAATDTQYF. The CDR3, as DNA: TGTGCCAGCTCACCTAAACTAGCGGCAACAGATACGCAGTATTTT.

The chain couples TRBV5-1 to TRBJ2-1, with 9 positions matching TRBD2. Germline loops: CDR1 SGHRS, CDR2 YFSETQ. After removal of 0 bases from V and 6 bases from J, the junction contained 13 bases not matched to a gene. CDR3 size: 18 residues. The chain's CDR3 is CASSLVGGLANRGNEQFF. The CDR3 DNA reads TGCGCCAGCAGCTTGGTGGGAGGACTAGCGAATCGCGGCAATGAGCAGTTCTTC.

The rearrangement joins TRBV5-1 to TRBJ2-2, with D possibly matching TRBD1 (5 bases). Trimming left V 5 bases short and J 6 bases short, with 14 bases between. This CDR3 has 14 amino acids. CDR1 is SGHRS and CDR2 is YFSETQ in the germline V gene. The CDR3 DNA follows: TGCGCCAGCAGTCTCAAGGGGATAGCCGGGGAGCTGTTTTTT. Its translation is CASSLKGIAGELFF.

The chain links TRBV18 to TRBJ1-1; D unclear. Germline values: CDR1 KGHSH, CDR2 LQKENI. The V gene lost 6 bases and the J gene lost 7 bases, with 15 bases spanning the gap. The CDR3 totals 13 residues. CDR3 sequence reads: CASSPNPGSEAFF. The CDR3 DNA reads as TGTGCCAGCTCTCCCAATCCGGGAAGTGAAGCTTTCTTT.

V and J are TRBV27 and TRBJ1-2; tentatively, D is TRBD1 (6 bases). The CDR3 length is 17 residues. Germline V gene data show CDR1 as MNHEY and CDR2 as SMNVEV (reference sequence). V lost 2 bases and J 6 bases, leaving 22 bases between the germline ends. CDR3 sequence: CASSLGGLSSGMNGYTF. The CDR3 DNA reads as TGTGCCAGCAGTTTAGGGGGCCTATCCAGCGGTATGAATGGCTACACCTTC.

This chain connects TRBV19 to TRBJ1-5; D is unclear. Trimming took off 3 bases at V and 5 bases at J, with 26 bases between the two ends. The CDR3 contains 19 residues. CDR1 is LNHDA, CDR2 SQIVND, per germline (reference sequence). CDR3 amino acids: CASSMGNPRRVLPHQPQHF. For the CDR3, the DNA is TGTGCCAGTAGTATGGGAAACCCCCGGCGGGTTTTACCCCATCAGCCCCAGCATTTT.

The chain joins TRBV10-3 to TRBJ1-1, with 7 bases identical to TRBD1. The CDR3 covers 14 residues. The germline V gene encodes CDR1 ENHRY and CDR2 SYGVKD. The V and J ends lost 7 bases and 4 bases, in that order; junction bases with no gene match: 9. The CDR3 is CAIKPTGTRTEAFF. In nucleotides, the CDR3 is TGTGCCATCAAACCGACAGGGACTCGCACTGAAGCTTTCTTT.

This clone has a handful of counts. The CDR3 sequence: CASSSGLDTGELFF. DNA of the CDR3: TGTGCCAGCTCTTCAGGGCTGGACACCGGGGAGCTGTTTTTT. The gene calls are TRBV6-5 and TRBJ2-2; tentatively, D is TRBD1 (5 bases). Deletions cut 8 bases from V and 3 bases from J, with 13 bases between. This CDR3 is built from 14 residues. Germline CDR1 reads MNHEY; CDR2 reads SVGAGI.

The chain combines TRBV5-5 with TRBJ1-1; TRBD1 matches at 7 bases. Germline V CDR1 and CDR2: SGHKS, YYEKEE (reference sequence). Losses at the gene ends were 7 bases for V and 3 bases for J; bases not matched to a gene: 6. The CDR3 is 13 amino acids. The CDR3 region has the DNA TGTGCCAGCGCTGGACAGGAGTACACTGAAGCTTTCTTT. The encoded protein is CASAGQEYTEAFF.